This TCR beta chain was documented in a study of radiation and T cells in renal cell carcinoma. Data came from immunoSEQ multiplex PCR; TCRdb stores just in-frame clones and leaves some out. The sample includes 75,000 to 90,000 clones, about 88% seen only once; the top ten take nearly 6%. This CDR3 has 14 amino acids. Germline V lookup: CDR1 MNHNS, CDR2 SASEGT. V lost 7 bases and J lost 4, with 16 bases in between. Described time point: blood 4 weeks post-SBRT, at nephrectomy. Treatment indicated: 15 Gy SBRT to primary tumor, nephrectomy 4 weeks later. This renal cell carcinoma was of the clear cell type.

This TCR derives from a woman aged 70-85 years with renal cell carcinoma. The sequenced sample was blood, obtained from a patient whose treatment included radiotherapy and nephrectomy. The rearrangement joins TRBV6-1 to TRBJ1-2; weak D call: TRBD1 (5 bases). The CDR3 region is CASTPIRGTYGYTF. The CDR3 DNA reads TGTGCCAGCACCCCAATCAGAGGGACCTATGGCTACACCTTC.